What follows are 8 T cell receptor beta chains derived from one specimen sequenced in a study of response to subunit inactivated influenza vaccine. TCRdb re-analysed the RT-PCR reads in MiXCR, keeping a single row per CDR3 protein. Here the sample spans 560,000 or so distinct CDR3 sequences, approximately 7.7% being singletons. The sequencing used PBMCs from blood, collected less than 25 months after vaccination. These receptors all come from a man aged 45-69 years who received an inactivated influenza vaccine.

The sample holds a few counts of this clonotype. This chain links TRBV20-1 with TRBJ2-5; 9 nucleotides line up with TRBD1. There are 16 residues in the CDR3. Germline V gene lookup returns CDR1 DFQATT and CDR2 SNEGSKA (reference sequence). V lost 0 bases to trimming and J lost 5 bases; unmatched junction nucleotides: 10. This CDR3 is CSARDGGTGRSETQYF. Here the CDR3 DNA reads TGCAGTGCTAGAGATGGAGGGACAGGGAGGTCGGAGACCCAGTACTTC.

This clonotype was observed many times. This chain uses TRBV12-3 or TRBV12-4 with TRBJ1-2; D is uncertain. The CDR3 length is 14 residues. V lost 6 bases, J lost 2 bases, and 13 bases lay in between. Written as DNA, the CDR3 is TGTGCCAGCAGCCACCGACGGGAAAACTATGGCTACACCTTC. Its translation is CASSHRRENYGYTF.

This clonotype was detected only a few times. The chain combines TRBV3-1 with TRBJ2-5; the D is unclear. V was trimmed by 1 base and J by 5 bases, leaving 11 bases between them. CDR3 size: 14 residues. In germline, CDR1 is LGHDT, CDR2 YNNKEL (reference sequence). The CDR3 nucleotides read TGTGCCAGCAGCCAAGCATCCGTGTGGGAGACCCAGTACTTC. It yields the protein CASSQASVWETQYF.

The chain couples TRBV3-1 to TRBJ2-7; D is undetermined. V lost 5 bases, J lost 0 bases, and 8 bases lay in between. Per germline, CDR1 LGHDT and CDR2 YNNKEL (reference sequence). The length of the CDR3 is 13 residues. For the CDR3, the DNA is TGTGCCAGCAGCAACAAATCCTCCTACGAGCAGTACTTC. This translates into CASSNKSSYEQYF.

The CDR3 loop reads CASPNGGLLVETQYF. DNA of the CDR3: TGCGCCAGCCCCAACGGGGGCCTGTTGGTGGAGACCCAGTACTTC. The gene calls are TRBV10-1 and TRBJ2-5; D is tentatively TRBD1 or TRBD2 (6 bases each). Germline V gene sequence: CDR1 WNHNN, CDR2 SYGVQD (reference sequence). The CDR3 contains 15 residues. Trimming cost V 8 bases and J 5 bases, with 21 bases left between them.

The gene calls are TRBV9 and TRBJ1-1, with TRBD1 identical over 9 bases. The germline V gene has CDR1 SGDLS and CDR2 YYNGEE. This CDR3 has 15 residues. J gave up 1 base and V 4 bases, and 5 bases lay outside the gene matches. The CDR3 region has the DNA TGTGCCAGCAGCCCACAGGGGGCCGGGAACACTGAAGCTTTCTTT. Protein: CASSPQGAGNTEAFF.

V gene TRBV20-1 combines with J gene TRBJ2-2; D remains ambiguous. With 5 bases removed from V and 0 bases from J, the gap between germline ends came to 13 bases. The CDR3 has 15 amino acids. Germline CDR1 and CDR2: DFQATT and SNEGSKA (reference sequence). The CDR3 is CSALDGPSNTGELFF. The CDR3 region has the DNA TGCAGTGCTCTCGACGGACCATCGAACACCGGGGAGCTGTTTTTT.

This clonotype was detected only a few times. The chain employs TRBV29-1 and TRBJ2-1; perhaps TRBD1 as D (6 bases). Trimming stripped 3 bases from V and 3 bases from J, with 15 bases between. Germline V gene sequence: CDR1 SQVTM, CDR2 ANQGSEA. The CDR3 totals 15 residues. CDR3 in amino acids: CSVESGGLVYNEQFF. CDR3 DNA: TGCAGCGTTGAGAGTGGGGGCCTGGTCTACAATGAGCAGTTCTTC.